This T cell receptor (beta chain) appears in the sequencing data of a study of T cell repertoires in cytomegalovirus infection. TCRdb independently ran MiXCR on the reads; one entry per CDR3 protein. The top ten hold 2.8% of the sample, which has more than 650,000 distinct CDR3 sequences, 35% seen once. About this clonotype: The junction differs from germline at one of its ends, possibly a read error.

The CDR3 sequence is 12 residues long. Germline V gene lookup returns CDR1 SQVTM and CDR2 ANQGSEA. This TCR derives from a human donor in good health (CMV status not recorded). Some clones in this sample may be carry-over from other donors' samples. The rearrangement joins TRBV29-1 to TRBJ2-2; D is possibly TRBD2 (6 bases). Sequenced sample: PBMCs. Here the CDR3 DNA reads TGCAGCGGTCGGGAGTTCGGCGGGGAGATGTTTTTT. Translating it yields CSGREFGGEMFF.